Following are 17 T cell receptor beta chains from one sample sequenced in a study of T cell responses to AZD1222 COVID-19 vaccine. Data came from immunoSEQ multiplex PCR; TCRdb stores just in-frame clones and leaves some out. Of some 150,000 clones listed, around 89% are singletons. Here the sequenced sample was peripheral blood, taken on day 0 of MenACWY control vaccination. Every receptor here comes from an adult in good health.

The V call is TRBV6-1, the J call TRBJ1-5; a weak D match, TRBD1 (5 bases). Germline V gives CDR1 MNHNS, CDR2 SASEGT. The CDR3 totals 14 residues. The V gene lost 3 bases and the J gene lost 6 bases, with 12 bases spanning the gap. This chain's CDR3 is CASSDQGSGQPQHF. Here the CDR3 DNA reads TGTGCCAGCAGTGATCAGGGATCCGGTCAGCCCCAGCATTTT.

This sequence joins TRBV2 and TRBJ1-6; possible D gene TRBD1, 6 bases. Germline assignment: CDR1 SNHLY and CDR2 FYNNEI. The CDR3 contains 14 residues. V was trimmed by 5 bases and J by 8 bases, leaving 13 bases between them. The CDR3 region is CASSPTGPDSPLHF. The DNA for the CDR3 is TGTGCCAGCAGTCCAACAGGGCCGGATTCACCCCTCCACTTT.

The J gene is TRBJ1-1, the V gene TRBV6-5; TRBD1 matches 10 bases. Germline V gene lookup returns CDR1 MNHEY and CDR2 SVGAGI. The CDR3 runs 15 residues. J lost 1 base, V lost 7 bases, and 6 bases had no gene match. CDR3 nucleotide sequence: TGTGCCAGCAAGAGACAGGGGGCGTCGAACACTGAAGCTTTCTTT. Its translation: CASKRQGASNTEAFF.

The chain links TRBV11-3 to TRBJ2-5; the D gene is possibly TRBD1 (7 bases). V shed 3 bases and J shed 4 bases, with 9 bases lying between them. Germline-derived CDR1 and CDR2 are SGHNT and YENEEA. CDR3 length equals 13 residues. The CDR3 DNA reads as TGTGCCAGCAGCTTTCAGGGGGGAGAGACCCAGTACTTC. Its translation is CASSFQGGETQYF.

V usage is TRBV4-1 and J usage is TRBJ2-7; D unclear. Trimming shortened V by 4 bases and J by 1 base, and 8 bases separated the two germline ends. CDR3 size: 13 residues. Germline V gene lookup returns CDR1 MGHRA and CDR2 YSYEKL. The CDR3 nucleotides read TGCGCCAGCAGCCTAGCATGGTCCTACGAGCAGTACTTC. The encoded protein is CASSLAWSYEQYF.

This clone has only one observation. The chain employs TRBV28 and TRBJ2-7, with 7 bases fitting TRBD2. CDR3 length: 13 amino acids. Trimming took 6 bases from V and 3 from J; bases not matched to a gene: 5. CDR1 is MDHEN and CDR2 is SYDVKM in the germline V gene. The CDR3 here is CASRAGGIYEQYF. The CDR3 coding sequence is TGTGCCAGCAGAGCCGGGGGGATCTACGAGCAGTACTTC.

The chain carries TRBV5-5 and TRBJ2-7; 9 bases agree with TRBD1. V lost 1 base to trimming and J lost 5 bases; unmatched junction nucleotides: 10. The CDR3 sequence is 16 residues long. Germline V lookup: CDR1 SGHKS, CDR2 YYEKEE (reference sequence). CDR3 protein: CASSLRSGTGIHEQYF. Written as DNA, the CDR3 is TGTGCCAGCAGCTTGAGATCTGGGACAGGGATTCACGAGCAGTACTTC. Complete variable domain (other parts from reference TRBV5-5 and TRBJ2-7): DAGVTQSPTHLIKTRGQQVTLRCSPISGHKSVSWYQQVLGQGPQFIFQYYEKEERGRGNFPDRFSARQFPNYSSELNVNALLLGDSALYLCASSLRSGTGIHEQYFGPGTRLTVT.

The chain carries TRBV6-5 and TRBJ1-6; 7 positions match TRBD1. Germline CDR1 and CDR2: MNHEY and SVGAGI. V was clipped by 2 bases and J by 10 bases; unmatched bases: 5. CDR3 length equals 14 residues. As DNA, the CDR3 is TGTGCCAGCAGTTACGGGGGACAGTTGTCACCCCTCCACTTT. Translating it yields CASSYGGQLSPLHF.

This clone was seen only once. The V gene is TRBV3-1 (or the pseudogene TRBV3-2), the J gene TRBJ2-4, with D hard to call. The CDR3 is 12 amino acids. Trimming left V 1 base short and J 13 bases short, with 11 bases between. Germline V gene sequence: CDR1 LGHDT, CDR2 YNNKEL (reference sequence). Here the CDR3 DNA reads TGTGCCAGCAGCCAAGGACAATCTAAGCAGTACTTC. This gives the protein CASSQGQSKQYF.

This clone was counted a single time. V gene TRBV29-1 combines with J gene TRBJ2-2; TRBD2 matches at 8 bases. V was pared by 0 bases and J by 4 bases, with 7 bases of the junction left unmatched. CDR3 length equals 16 residues. Germline CDR1 reads SQVTM; CDR2 reads ANQGSEA. CDR3 loop: CSVEEYGTRRTGELFF. DNA of the CDR3: TGCAGCGTTGAAGAATATGGGACTAGACGCACCGGGGAGCTGTTTTTT.

The chain uses TRBV9 and TRBJ2-7; D is perhaps TRBD1 (5 bases). Germline loops: CDR1 SGDLS, CDR2 YYNGEE. The CDR3 length is 15 residues. Trimming took 4 bases from V and 0 from J, leaving 14 bases between them. Here the CDR3 DNA reads TGTGCCAGCAGCCTTAAGGACATTACCTCCTACGAGCAGTACTTC. It is translated as CASSLKDITSYEQYF.

A note on this clone: Other DNA variants within this sample encode the same CDR3. The chain uses TRBV20-1 and TRBJ2-7; D unclear. The CDR3 has 10 amino acids. V was shortened by 2 bases and J by 3 bases, with 2 bases between the two germline ends. Per the germline V gene, CDR1 is DFQATT and CDR2 is SNEGSKA (reference sequence). CDR3 amino acids: CSARNYEQYF. In nucleotides, the CDR3 is TGCAGTGCTAGAAACTACGAGCAGTACTTC.

This clone was picked up a small number of times. The chain couples TRBV15 to TRBJ1-1; D is unclear. This CDR3 is 13 amino acids long. The ends were cut back, 4 bases at V and 1 base at J, with 7 bases in the middle. CDR1 and CDR2 (germline): LNHNV, YYDKDF (reference sequence). CDR3 amino acids: CATSTRRNTEAFF. CDR3 DNA sequence: TGTGCCACCAGCACCAGGAGGAACACTGAAGCTTTCTTT.

The genes are TRBV5-1 and TRBJ2-5, with 7 bases matching TRBD1. The CDR3 loop spans 14 amino acids. With 0 bases clipped from V and 1 base from J, the junction kept 0 bases outside the gene matches. Germline V gene lookup returns CDR1 SGHRS and CDR2 YFSETQ. The chain's CDR3 is CASSLGDSQETQYF. Here the CDR3 DNA reads TGCGCCAGCAGCTTGGGGGACAGCCAAGAGACCCAGTACTTC.

The gene calls are TRBV30 and TRBJ1-2; tentatively, D is TRBD1 (6 bases). The CDR3 totals 14 residues. The V gene's germline CDR1 is GTSNPN and CDR2 SVGIG (reference sequence). Between the trimmed V and J ends, which lost 4 bases and 3 bases, there was a span of 15 bases. The CDR3 coding sequence is TGTGCCTGGACCGGACAGACGTACGACTATGGCTACACCTTC. This translates into CAWTGQTYDYGYTF.

This chain connects TRBV3-1 (or the pseudogene TRBV3-2) to TRBJ1-1; D unclear. This CDR3 spans 13 amino acids. The V gene lost 2 bases and the J gene lost 4 bases, with 8 bases spanning the gap. Germline V lookup: CDR1 LGHDT, CDR2 YNNKEL (reference sequence). CDR3 coding DNA: TGTGCCAGCAGCCAATATATGGGCACTGAAGCTTTCTTT. This encodes CASSQYMGTEAFF.

The rearrangement uses TRBV18 and TRBJ2-1; no reliable D call. The CDR3 is 14 residues long. Between the trimmed V and J ends, which lost 1 base and 7 bases, there was a span of 11 bases. Germline CDR1 KGHSH, CDR2 LQKENI. CDR3 nucleotides: TGTGCCAGCTCACCACAAGGTCAGTCTAATGAGCAGTTCTTC. It encodes CASSPQGQSNEQFF.